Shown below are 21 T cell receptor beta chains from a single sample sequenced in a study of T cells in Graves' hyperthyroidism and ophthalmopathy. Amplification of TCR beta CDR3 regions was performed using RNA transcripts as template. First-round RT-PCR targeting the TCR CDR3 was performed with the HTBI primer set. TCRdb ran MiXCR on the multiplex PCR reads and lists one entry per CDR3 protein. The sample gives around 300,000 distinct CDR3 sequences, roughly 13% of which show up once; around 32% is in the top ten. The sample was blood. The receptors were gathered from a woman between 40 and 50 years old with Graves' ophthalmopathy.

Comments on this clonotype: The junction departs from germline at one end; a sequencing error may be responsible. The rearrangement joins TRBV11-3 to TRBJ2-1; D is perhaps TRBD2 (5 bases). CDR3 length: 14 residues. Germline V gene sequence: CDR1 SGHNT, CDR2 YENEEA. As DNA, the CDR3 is TGTGCCAGCAGCTTGGGGAGAAAAGGGAATGGGCAGTTCTTC. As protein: CASSLGRKGNGQFF.

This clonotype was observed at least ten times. The CDR3 protein is CASSQGYRGNSPLHF. The CDR3 DNA is TGTGCCAGCAGCCAAGGTTATAGAGGTAATTCACCCCTCCACTTT. The genes are TRBV3-1 and TRBJ1-6; D uncertain. V lost 1 base, J lost 6 bases, and 10 bases lay in between. CDR3 length equals 15 residues. From germline, CDR1 is LGHDT and CDR2 YNNKEL (reference sequence).

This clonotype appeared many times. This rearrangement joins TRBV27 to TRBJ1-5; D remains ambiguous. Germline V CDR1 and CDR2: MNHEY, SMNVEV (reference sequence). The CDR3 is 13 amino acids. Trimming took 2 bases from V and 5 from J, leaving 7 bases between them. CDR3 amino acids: CASSLRRDQPQHF. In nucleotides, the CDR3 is TGTGCCAGCAGTTTAAGGCGGGATCAGCCCCAGCATTTT.

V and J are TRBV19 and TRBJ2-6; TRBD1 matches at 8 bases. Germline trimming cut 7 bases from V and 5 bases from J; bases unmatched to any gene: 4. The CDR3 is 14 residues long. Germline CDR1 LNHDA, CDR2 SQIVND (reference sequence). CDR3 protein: CASTGTGRANVLTF. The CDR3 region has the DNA TGTGCCAGTACCGGGACAGGTCGGGCCAACGTCCTGACTTTC.

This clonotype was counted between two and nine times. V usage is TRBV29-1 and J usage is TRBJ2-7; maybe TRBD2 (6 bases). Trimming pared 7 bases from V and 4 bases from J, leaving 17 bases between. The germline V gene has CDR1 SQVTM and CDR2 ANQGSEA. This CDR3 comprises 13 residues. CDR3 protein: CSARDGSRYEQYF. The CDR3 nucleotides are TGCAGCGCCCGGGACGGGAGTAGGTACGAGCAGTACTTC.

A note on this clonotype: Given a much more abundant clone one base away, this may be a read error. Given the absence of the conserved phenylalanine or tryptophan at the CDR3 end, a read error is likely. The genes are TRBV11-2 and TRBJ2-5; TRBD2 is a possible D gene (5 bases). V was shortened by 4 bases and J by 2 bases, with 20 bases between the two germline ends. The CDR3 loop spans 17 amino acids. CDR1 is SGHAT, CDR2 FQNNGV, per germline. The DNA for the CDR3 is TGTGCCAGCAGCTCCTCTCTTTTTAGAGCGGCACAAGAGACCCAGTACTCC. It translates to CASSSSLFRAAQETQYS.

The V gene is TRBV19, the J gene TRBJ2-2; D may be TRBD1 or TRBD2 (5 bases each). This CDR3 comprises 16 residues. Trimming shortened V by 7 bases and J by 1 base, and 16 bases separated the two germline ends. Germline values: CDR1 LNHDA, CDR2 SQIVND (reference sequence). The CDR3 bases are TGTGCCAGTATCCCTGGGGGACGTAAGAACACCGGGGAGCTGTTTTTT. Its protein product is CASIPGGRKNTGELFF.

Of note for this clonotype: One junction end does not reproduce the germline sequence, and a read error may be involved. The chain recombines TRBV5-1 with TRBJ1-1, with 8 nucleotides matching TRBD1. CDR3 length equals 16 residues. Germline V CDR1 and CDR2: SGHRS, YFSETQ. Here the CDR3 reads CASRPTGTGMNAEAFF. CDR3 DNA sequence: TGCGCCAGCAGACCCACCGGGACAGGAATGAACGCTGAAGCTTTCTTT.

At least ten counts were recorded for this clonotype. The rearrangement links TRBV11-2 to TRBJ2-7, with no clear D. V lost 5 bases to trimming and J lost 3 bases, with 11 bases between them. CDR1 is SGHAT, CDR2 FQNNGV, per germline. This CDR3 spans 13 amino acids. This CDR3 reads CASSPPNSYEQYF. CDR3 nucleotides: TGTGCCAGCAGCCCCCCGAACAGCTACGAGCAGTACTTC.

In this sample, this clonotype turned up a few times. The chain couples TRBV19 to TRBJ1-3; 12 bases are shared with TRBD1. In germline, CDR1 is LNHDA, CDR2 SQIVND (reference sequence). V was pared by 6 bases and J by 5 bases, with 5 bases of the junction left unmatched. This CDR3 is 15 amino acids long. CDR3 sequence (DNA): TGTGCCAGTAGGGGGACAGGGGGCTTACGAAACACCATATATTTT. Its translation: CASRGTGGLRNTIYF. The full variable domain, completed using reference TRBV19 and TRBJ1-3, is DGGITQSPKYLFRKEGQNVTLSCEQNLNHDAMYWYRQDPGQGLRLIYYSQIVNDFQKGDIAEGYSVSREKKESFPLTVTSAQKNPTAFYLCASRGTGGLRNTIYFGEGSWLTVV.

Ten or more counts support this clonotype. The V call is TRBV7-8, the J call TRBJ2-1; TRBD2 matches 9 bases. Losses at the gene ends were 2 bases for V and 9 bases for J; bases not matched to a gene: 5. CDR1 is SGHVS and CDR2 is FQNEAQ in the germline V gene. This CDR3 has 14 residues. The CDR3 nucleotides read TGTGCCAGCAGCTTAATGTCGACTAGCGGTGAGCAGTTCTTC. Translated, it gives CASSLMSTSGEQFF.

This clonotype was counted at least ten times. The CDR3 bases are TGTGCCAGCACCCAGGGCACAGGGAACTACGAGCAGTACTTC. Amino acids: CASTQGTGNYEQYF. This rearrangement joins TRBV6-2 or TRBV6-3 to TRBJ2-7, with D possibly matching TRBD1 (6 bases). The CDR3 loop spans 14 amino acids. The germline V gene encodes CDR1 MNHEY and CDR2 SVGEGT. V was shortened by 7 bases and J by 3 bases, with 16 bases between the two germline ends.

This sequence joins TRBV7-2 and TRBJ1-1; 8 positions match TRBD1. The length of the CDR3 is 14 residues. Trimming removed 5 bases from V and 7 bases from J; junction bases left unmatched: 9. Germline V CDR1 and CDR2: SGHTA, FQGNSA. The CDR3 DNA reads TGTGCCAGCAGCCGGGGACAGGCATCCATTGAAGCTTTCTTT. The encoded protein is CASSRGQASIEAFF.

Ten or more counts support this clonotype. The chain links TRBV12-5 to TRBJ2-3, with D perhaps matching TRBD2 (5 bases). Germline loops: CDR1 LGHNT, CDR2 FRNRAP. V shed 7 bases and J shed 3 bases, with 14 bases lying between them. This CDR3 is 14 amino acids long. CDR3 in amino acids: CASVLLGATDTQYF. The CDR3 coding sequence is TGTGCTAGTGTCTTACTAGGAGCAACAGATACGCAGTATTTT.

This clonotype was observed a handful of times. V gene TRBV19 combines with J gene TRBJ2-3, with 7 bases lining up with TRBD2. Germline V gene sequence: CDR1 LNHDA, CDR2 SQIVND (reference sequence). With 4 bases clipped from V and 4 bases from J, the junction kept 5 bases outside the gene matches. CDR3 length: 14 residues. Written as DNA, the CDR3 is TGTGCCAGTAGTACCCTTAGCGGGTCAGATACGCAGTATTTT. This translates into CASSTLSGSDTQYF.

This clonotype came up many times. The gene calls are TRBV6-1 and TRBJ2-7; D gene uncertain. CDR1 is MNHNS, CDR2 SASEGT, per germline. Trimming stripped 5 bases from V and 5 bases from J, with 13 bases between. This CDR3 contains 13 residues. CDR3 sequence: CASSKGFPDEQYF. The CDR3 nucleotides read TGTGCCAGCAGTAAGGGATTCCCTGACGAGCAGTACTTC.

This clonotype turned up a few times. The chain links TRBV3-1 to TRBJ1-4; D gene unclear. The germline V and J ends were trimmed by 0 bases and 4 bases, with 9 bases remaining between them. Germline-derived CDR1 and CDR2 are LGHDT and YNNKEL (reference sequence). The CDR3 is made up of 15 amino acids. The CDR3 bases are TGTGCCAGCAGCCAAGACACCCGATATAATGAAAAACTGTTTTTT. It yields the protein CASSQDTRYNEKLFF.

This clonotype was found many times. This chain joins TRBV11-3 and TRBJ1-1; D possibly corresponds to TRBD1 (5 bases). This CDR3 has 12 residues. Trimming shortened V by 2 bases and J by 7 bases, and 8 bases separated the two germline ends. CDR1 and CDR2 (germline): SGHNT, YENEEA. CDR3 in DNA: TGTGCCAGCAGCTTACGGGGGTTTGAAGCTTTCTTT. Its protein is CASSLRGFEAFF.

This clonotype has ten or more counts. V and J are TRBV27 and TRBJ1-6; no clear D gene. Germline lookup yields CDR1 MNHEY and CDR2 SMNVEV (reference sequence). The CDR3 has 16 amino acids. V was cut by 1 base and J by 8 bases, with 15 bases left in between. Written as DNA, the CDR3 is TGTGCCAGCAGTTTATTGTGGAGGAACGCTGATTCACCCCTCCACTTT. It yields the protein CASSLLWRNADSPLHF.

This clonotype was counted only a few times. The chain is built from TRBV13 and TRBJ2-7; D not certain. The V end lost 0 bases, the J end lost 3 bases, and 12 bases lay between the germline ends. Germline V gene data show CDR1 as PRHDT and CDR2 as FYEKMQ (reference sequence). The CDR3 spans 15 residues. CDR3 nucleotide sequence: TGTGCCAGCAGCTTAGGCTATGGGTCTCACTACGAGCAGTACTTC. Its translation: CASSLGYGSHYEQYF. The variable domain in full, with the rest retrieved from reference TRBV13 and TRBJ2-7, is AAGVIQSPRHLIKEKRETATLKCYPIPRHDTVYWYQQGPGQDPQFLISFYEKMQSDKGSIPDRFSAQQFSDYHSELNMSSLELGDSALYFCASSLGYGSHYEQYFGPGTRLTVT.

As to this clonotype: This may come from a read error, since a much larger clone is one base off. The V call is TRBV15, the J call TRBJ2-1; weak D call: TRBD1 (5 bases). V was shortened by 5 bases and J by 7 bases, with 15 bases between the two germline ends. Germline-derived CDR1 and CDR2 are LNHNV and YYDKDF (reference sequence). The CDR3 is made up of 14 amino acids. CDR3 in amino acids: CATSLSSAGNEQFF. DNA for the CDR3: TGTGCCACCAGCCTGAGCAGTGCAGGGAATGAGCAGTTCTTC. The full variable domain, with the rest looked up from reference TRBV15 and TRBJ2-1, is DAMVIQNPRYQVTQFGKPVTLSCSQTLNHNVMYWYQQKSSQAPKLLFHYYDKDFNNEADTPDNFQSRRPNTSFCFLDIRSPGLGDTAMYLCATSLSSAGNEQFFGPGTRLTVL.